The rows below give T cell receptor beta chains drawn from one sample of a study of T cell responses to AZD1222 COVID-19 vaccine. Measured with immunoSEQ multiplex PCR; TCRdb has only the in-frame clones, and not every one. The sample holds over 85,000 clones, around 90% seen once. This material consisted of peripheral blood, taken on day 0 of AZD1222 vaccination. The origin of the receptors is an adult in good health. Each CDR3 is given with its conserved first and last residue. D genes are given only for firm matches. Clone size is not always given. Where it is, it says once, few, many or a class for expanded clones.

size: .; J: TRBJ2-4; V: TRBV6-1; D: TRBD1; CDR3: CASSVRTGGPKNIQYF; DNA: TGTGCCAGCAGTGTCCGGACAGGGGGGCCCAAAAACATTCAGTACTTC
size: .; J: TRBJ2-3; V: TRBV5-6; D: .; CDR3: CASSLEQVFSLGDTQYF; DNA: TGTGCCAGCAGCTTGGAGCAGGTTTTTAGCCTTGGAGATACGCAGTATTTT
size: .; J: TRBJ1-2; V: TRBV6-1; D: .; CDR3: CASRVPNYGYTF; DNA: TGTGCCAGCCGGGTACCTAACTATGGCTACACCTTC
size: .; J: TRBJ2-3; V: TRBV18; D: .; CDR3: CASSPPPSLDTQYF; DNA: TGTGCCAGCTCACCACCACCTAGTTTAGATACGCAGTATTTT
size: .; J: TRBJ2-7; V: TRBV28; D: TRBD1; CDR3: CASADPGQTYEQYF; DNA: TGTGCCAGTGCCGATCCGGGACAGACCTACGAGCAGTACTTC
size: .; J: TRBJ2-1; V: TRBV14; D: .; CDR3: CASSYSGSEQFF; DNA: TGTGCCAGCAGCTATTCAGGCTCCGAGCAGTTCTTC
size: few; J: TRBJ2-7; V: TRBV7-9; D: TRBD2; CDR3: CASSWGLADYEQYF; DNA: TGTGCCAGCAGCTGGGGACTAGCGGACTACGAGCAGTACTTC
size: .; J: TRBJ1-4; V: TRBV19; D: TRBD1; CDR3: CASTFLGQGSEKLFF; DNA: TGTGCCAGTACCTTTCTGGGACAGGGTAGCGAAAAACTGTTTTTT
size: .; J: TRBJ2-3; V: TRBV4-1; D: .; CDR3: CASSQDGTGNTDTQYF; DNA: TGCGCCAGCAGCCAAGACGGGACGGGGAACACAGATACGCAGTATTTT
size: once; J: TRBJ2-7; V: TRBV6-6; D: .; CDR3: CASNLDRVQHYEQYF; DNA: TGTGCCAGCAACTTAGACAGAGTCCAACACTACGAGCAGTACTTC
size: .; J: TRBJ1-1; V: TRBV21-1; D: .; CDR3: CASSNWDRGRHTEAFF; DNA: TGTGCCAGCAGCAACTGGGACAGGGGGCGTCACACTGAAGCTTTCTTT
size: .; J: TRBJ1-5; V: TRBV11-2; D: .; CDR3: CASSEAGNRRAQHF; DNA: TGTGCCAGCAGCGAGGCAGGGAACCGAAGAGCCCAGCATTTT